The present TCR beta chain was sequenced within a study of neurological immune-mediated disorders. Study-level findings and limits: The greatest degree of TCR clonal expansion was observed in HTLV-1-associated myelopathy, with the lowest in multiple sclerosis, below that of healthy controls.

Template-switch 5'RACE cDNA synthesis added a 10-nucleotide unique molecular identifier. The yield of each sequencing run was over 160 million TCR-beta sequences from 15-18 subjects. From the 5' RACE reads, TCRdb called clonotypes with MiXCR, one entry per CDR3 protein. The table includes tens of thousands of distinct CDR3 sequences, 3% to 4.5% detected once. Germline V gene sequence: CDR1 MDHEN, CDR2 SYDVKM. CDR3 length: 14 amino acids. V was shortened by 7 bases and J by 8 bases, with 17 bases between the two germline ends. The table lists this clonotype with many counts. Its cognate antigen is unknown.

Input material: CD4+ T cells from blood. The rearrangement joins TRBV28 to TRBJ1-4; D not certain. The sequence derives from a woman between 35 and 50 years old with multiple sclerosis. The CDR3 region has the DNA TGTGCCAGCACCCAAGGAGGAAGAGAGGAAAAACTGTTTTTT. Translating gives CASTQGGREEKLFF.